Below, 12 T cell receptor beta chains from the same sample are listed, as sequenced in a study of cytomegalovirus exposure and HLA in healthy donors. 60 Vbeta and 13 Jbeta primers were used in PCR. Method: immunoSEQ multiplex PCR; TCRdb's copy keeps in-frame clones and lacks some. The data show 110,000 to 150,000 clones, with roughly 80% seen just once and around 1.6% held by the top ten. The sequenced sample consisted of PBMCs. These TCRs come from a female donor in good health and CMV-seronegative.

CDR3 sequence reads: CASSELGTANEKLFF. CDR3 DNA: TGTGCCAGCAGTGAACTGGGGACAGCTAATGAAAAACTGTTTTTT. V is TRBV2 and J is TRBJ1-4; 7 bases are shared with TRBD1. The CDR3 has 15 residues. The V segment lost 2 bases and the J segment 3 bases; nucleotides outside the gene matches: 3. Germline V gives CDR1 SNHLY, CDR2 FYNNEI.

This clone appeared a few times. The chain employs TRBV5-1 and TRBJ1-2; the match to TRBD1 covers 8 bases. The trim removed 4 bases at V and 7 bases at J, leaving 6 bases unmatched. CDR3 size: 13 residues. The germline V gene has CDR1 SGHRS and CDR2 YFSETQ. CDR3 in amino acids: CASSPGQDLGYTF. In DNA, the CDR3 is TGCGCCAGCAGCCCGGGACAGGACCTTGGCTACACCTTC.

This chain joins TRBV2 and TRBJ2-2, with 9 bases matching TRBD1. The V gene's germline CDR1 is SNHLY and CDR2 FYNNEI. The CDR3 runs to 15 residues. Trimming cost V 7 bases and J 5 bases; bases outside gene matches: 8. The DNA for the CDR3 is TGTGCCAGCAAGACAGGGGGTATGAGGACCGGGGAGCTGTTTTTT. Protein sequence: CASKTGGMRTGELFF.

The CDR3 region is CASSLDGLAGDVDTQYF. CDR3 DNA: TGCGCCAGCAGCTTGGACGGACTAGCGGGAGATGTAGATACGCAGTATTTT. This rearrangement joins TRBV5-1 to TRBJ2-3; 13 bases align to TRBD2. Germline lookup yields CDR1 SGHRS and CDR2 YFSETQ. The V segment lost 0 bases and the J segment 5 bases; nucleotides outside the gene matches: 6. The CDR3 consists of 17 residues.

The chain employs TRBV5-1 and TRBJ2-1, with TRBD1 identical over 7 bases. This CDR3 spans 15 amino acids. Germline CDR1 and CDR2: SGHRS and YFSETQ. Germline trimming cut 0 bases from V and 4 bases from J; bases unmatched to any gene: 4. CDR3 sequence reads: CASSLEQGWYNEQFF. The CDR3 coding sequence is TGCGCCAGCAGCTTGGAACAGGGGTGGTACAATGAGCAGTTCTTC.

CDR3 loop: CASTARAGESRDTQYF. The CDR3, as DNA: TGTGCCAGCACCGCTAGGGCGGGAGAATCAAGAGATACGCAGTATTTT. V usage is TRBV7-9 and J usage is TRBJ2-3; 7 bases fit TRBD2. V was clipped by 7 bases and J by 5 bases; unmatched bases: 15. CDR3 length: 16 residues. Germline values: CDR1 SEHNR, CDR2 FQNEAQ (reference sequence).

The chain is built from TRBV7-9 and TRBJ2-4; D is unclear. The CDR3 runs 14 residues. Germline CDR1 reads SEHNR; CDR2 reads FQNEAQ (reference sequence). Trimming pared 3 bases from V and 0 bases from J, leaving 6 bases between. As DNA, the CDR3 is TGTGCCAGCAGCTTCCCCGTAGCCAAAAACATTCAGTACTTC. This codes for CASSFPVAKNIQYF.

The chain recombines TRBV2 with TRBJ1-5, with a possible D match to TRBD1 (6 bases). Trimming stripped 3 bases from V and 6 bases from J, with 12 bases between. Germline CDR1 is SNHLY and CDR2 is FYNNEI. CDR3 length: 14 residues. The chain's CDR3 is CASSDRGGLQPQHF. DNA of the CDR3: TGTGCCAGCAGTGATCGGGGGGGGCTTCAGCCCCAGCATTTT.

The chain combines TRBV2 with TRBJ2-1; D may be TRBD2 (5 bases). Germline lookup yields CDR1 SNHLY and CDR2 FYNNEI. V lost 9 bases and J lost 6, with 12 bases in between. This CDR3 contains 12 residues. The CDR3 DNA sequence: TGTGCCAGTACCGGACTGGGCAATGAGCAGTTCTTC. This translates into CASTGLGNEQFF.

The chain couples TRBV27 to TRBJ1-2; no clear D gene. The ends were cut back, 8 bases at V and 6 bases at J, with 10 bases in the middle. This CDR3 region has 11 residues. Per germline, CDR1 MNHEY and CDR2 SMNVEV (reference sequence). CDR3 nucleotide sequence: TGTGCCAGCGGAGTTCAGAATGGCTACACCTTC. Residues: CASGVQNGYTF.

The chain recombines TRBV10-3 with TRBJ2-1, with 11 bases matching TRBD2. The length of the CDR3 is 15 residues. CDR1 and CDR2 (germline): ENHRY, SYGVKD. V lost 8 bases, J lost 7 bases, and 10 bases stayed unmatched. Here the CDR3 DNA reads TGTGCCATCCATAGCGGGAGGGCCTCGTCGAATGAGCAGTTCTTC. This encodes CAIHSGRASSNEQFF.

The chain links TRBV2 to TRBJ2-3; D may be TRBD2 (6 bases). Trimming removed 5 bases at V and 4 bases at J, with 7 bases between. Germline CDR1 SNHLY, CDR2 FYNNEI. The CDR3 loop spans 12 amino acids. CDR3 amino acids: CASSIAADTQYF. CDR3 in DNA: TGTGCCAGCAGTATAGCGGCAGATACGCAGTATTTT.